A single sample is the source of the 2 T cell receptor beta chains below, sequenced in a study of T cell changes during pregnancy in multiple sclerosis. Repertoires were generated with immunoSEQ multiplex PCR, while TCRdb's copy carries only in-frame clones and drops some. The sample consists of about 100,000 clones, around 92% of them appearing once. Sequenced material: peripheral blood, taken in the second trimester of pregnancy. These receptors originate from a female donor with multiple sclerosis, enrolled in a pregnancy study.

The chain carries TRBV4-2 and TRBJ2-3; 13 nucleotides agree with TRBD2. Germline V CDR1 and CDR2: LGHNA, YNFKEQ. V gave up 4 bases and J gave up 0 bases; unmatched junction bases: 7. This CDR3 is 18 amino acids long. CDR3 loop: CASSPRGTSGTSTDTQYF. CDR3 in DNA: TGTGCCAGCAGCCCCAGAGGGACTAGCGGGACTAGCACAGATACGCAGTATTTT.

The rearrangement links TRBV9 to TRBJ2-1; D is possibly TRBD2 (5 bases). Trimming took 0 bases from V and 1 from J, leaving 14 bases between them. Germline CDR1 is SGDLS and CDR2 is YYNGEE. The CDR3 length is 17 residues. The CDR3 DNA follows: TGTGCCAGCAGCGTAGACTCCTCGAGCGGATCCTACAATGAGCAGTTCTTC. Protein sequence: CASSVDSSSGSYNEQFF.